This TCR beta chain was profiled in a study of CD8 T cells in ankylosing spondylitis. Study-level points and caveats: Disease-linked clones bore a CD8+ phenotype, appearing relatively rarely in peripheral blood. A TCR beta motif made of eight highly homologous variants seemed typical of ankylosing spondylitis blood.

Quantitative 5'-RACE was performed with molecular barcodes, and it yielded the TCR beta libraries. From the 5' RACE reads, TCRdb called clonotypes with MiXCR, one entry per CDR3 protein. The data show 250,000 to 300,000 distinct CDR3 sequences, 15% to 20% seen once. V lost 6 bases and J lost 2, with 10 bases in between. The length of the CDR3 is 14 residues. Comment on this clonotype: Its antigen is not known.

The V and J genes are TRBV12-3 or TRBV12-4 and TRBJ2-2, with D maybe TRBD1 (5 bases). The specimen sequenced was blood, either unsorted or a sorted T cell fraction (not recorded which). The clonotype originates from a male donor with ankylosing spondylitis or in good health (not recorded which). The CDR3, as DNA: TGTGCCAGCAGCCAGGGCGCAAACACCGGGGAGCTGTTTTTT. As protein: CASSQGANTGELFF.